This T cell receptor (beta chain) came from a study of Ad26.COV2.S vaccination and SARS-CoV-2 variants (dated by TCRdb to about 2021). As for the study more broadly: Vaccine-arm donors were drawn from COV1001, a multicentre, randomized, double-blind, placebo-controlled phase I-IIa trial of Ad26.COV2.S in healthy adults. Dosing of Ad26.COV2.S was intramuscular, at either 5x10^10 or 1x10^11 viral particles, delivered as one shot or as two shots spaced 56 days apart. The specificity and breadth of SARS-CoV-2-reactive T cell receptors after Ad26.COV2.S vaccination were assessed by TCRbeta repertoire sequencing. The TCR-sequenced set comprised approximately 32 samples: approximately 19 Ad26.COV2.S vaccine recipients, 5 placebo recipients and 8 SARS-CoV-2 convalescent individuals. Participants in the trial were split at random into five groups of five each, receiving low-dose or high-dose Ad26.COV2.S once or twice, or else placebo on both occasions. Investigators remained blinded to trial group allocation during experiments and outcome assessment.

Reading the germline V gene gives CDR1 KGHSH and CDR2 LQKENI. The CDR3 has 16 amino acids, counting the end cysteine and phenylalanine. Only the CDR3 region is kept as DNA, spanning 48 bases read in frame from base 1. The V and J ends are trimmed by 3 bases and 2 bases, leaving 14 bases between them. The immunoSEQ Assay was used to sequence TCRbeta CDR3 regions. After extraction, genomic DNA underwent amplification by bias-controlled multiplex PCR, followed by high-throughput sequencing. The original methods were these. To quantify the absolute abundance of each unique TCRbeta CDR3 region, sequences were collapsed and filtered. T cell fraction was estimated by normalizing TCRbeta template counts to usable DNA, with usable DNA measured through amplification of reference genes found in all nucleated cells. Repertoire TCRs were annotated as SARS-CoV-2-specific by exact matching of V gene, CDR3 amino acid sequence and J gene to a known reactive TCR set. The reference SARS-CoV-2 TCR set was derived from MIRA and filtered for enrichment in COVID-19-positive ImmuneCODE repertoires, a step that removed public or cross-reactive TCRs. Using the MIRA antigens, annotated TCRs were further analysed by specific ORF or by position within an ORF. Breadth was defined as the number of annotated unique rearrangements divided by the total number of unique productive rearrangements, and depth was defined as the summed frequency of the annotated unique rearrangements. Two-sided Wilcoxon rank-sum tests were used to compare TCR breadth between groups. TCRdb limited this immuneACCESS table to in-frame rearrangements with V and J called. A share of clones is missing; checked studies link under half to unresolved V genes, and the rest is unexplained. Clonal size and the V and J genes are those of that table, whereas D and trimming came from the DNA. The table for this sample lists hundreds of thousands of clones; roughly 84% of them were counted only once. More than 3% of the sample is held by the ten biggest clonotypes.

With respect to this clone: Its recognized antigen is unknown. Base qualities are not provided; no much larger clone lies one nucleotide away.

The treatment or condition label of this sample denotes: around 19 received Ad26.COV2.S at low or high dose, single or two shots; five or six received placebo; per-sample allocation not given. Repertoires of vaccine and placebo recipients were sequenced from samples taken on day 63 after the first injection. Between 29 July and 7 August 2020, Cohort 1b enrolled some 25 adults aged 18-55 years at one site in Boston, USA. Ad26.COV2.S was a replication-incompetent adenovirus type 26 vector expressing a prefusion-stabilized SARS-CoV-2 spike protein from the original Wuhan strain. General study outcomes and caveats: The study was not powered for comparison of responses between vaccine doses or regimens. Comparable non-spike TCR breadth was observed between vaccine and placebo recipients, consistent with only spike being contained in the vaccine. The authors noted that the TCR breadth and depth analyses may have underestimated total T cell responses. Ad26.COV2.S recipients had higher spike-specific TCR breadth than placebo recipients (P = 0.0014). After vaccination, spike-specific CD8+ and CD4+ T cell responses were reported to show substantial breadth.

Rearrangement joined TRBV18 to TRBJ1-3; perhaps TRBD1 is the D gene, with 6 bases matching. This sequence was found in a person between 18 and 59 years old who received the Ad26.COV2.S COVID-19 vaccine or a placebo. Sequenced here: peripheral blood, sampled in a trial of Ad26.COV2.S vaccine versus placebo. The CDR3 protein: CASSPSQGNPGNTIYF. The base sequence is TGTGCCAGCTCACCCTCCCAGGGGAACCCTGGAAACACCATATATTTT.